This T cell receptor (beta chain) derives from a study of neurological immune-mediated disorders. Deletions cut 3 bases from V and 5 bases from J, with 7 bases between. This CDR3 region has 12 residues. Germline CDR1 MGHDK, CDR2 SYGVNS. As for the cDNA, it was generated by 5'RACE with 10-nucleotide random UMIs. Via MiXCR, TCRdb re-called the 5' RACE reads, giving one row per CDR3 protein. In the table there are 55,000 to 75,000 distinct CDR3 sequences, roughly 15% of which are singletons. Time point meaning: longitudinal time-point 1 (baseline). Where libraries were unsorted, they were derived from 2 million PBMCs stored at -80 degrees C. Broader study findings: None of the CDR3 amino acid sequences in expanded clones turned up in more than one subject, which points to private repertoires in all groups.

The table lists this clonotype with many counts. Its antigen remains unknown. The genes are TRBV25-1 and TRBJ2-5; tentative D call: TRBD1 (6 bases). The receptor was isolated from a female donor with HTLV-1-associated myelopathy (HAM/TSP). Source material: PBMCs. The CDR3, as DNA: TGTGCCAGCAGTGAGCAGGGGGAGACCCAGTACTTC. Protein: CASSEQGETQYF. Based on the CDR3 plus reference TRBV25-1 and TRBJ2-5, the full variable domain is EADIYQTPRYLVIGTGKKITLECSQTMGHDKMYWYQQDPGMELHLIHYSYGVNSTEKGDLSSESTVSRIRTEHFPLTLESARPSHTSQYLCASSEQGETQYFGPGTRLLVL.